This T cell receptor beta chain was sequenced in a study of blood T cell repertoires in COVID-19. Across the study: COVID-19 samples, acute and convalescent, were from the United States, Italy and Spain. T cells, B-cell-depleted T cells, or PBMCs provided the cDNA or gDNA that served as material.

V trimming: 2 bases; J trimming: 11 bases; junction bases outside the gene matches: 12. Germline V gene sequence: CDR1 SGHRS, CDR2 YFSETQ. The CDR3 spans 15 residues. Per the original data handling: Estimates of nucleated cell counts were drawn from the amplification of reference gene primers. Generated by immunoSEQ multiplex PCR, the TCRdb table keeps only in-frame clones and is missing some. The DNA gave D and trimming, while V, J and clone size come from that table. In the table there are over 250,000 clones, 88% of which are singletons. This clonotype was obtained from a man between 60 and 75 years old who had recovered from COVID-19. Sequenced sample: peripheral blood. The chain couples TRBV5-1 to TRBJ1-5; 8 bases are shared with TRBD1. CDR3 in amino acids: CASSLGTGRGAAQHF. CDR3 sequence (DNA): TGCGCCAGCAGCTTAGGGACAGGCCGGGGGGCGGCCCAGCATTTT. Using reference TRBV5-1 and TRBJ1-5 for the parts outside the CDR3, the full variable domain is KAGVTQTPRYLIKTRGQQVTLSCSPISGHRSVSWYQQTPGQGLQFLFEYFSETQRNKGNFPGRFSGRQFSNSRSEMNVSTLELGDSALYLCASSLGTGRGAAQHFGDGTRLSIL.